This T cell receptor beta chain came from a study of shared clonotypes between healthy human individuals. Study-wide results and caveats: A reduction in generation probabilities was seen for non-shared clonotypes relative to those shared by all four donors.

The V gene's germline CDR1 is SGHRS and CDR2 YFSETQ. The V and J ends lost 2 bases and 3 bases, in that order; junction bases with no gene match: 1. The CDR3 loop spans 13 amino acids. In the case of this clone: As yet, its antigen is unknown. Other DNA sequences within the sample encode an identical CDR3.

The repertoire was sequenced with immunoSEQ multiplex PCR; TCRdb's copy has only in-frame clones and lacks some. Of some 660,000 clones in the sample, around three quarters were seen once. This sequence was found in a woman in her 30s in good health. The V gene is TRBV5-1, the J gene TRBJ1-1; TRBD1 matches at 7 bases. The sample was memory CD4+ T cells sorted from blood. Subset indicated: CD45RA-negative fraction. CDR3 bases: TGCGCCAGCAGCTTTCAGGGGGACACTGAAGCTTTCTTT. This translates into CASSFQGDTEAFF. The whole variable domain, remainder taken from reference TRBV5-1 and TRBJ1-1, is KAGVTQTPRYLIKTRGQQVTLSCSPISGHRSVSWYQQTPGQGLQFLFEYFSETQRNKGNFPGRFSGRQFSNSRSEMNVSTLELGDSALYLCASSFQGDTEAFFGQGTRLTVV.